This is a list of T cell receptor beta chains from one sample in a study of cytomegalovirus exposure and HLA in healthy donors. The repertoire was sequenced with immunoSEQ multiplex PCR; TCRdb's copy has only in-frame clones and lacks some. The table gives approximately 130,000 clones; the top ten clones make up 2% of it. Sequenced: PBMCs. The receptors shown here come from a woman in her sixties or seventies in good health and CMV-seronegative. Both conserved end residues are part of each CDR3. The order of the fields is V gene, D gene, J gene, CDR3 DNA, CDR3 protein. D genes are given only for firm matches.

>TRBV18|TRBD1|TRBJ2-2
TGTGCCAGCTCACCAGATAACAGGGGTCACGGGGAGCTGTTTTTT
CASSPDNRGHGELFF
>TRBV14|.|TRBJ2-7
TGTGCCAGCAGCTATACGGTCCGGGAGCAGTACTTC
CASSYTVREQYF
>TRBV2|TRBD1|TRBJ2-7
TGTGCCAGCAAAGTACCCCGGGACAGGGGGCGCGGGTTTGACTACGAGCAGTACTTC
CASKVPRDRGRGFDYEQYF
>TRBV4-2|.|TRBJ1-4
TGTGCCAGCAGCCAGGAGCGGGGAGGGGGTGGTGAAAAACTGTTTTTT
CASSQERGGGGEKLFF
>TRBV7-8|.|TRBJ1-3
TGTGCCAGCAGCCCGCGCGACAGGAGGATGGCTGGAAACACCATATATTTT
CASSPRDRRMAGNTIYF
>TRBV28|.|TRBJ2-1
TGTGCCAGCAGTTTAAGTCAGGTCATGGGTGAGCAGTTCTTC
CASSLSQVMGEQFF
>TRBV7-9|TRBD1|TRBJ1-1
TGTGCCAGCAGCTTAGCGGGACAGGGGGCGAACACTGAAGCTTTCTTT
CASSLAGQGANTEAFF
>TRBV28|.|TRBJ2-2
TGTGCCAGCAGTATCCCCCGGGGGAACACCGGGGAGCTGTTTTTT
CASSIPRGNTGELFF
>TRBV28|.|TRBJ1-1
TGTGCCAGCAGTTTCGGGGGTGACACTGAAGCTTTCTTT
CASSFGGDTEAFF
>TRBV4-1|.|TRBJ1-5
TGCGCCAGCAGCCAAGAAAGAAAGGGTCAGGGATGGCAGCCCCAGCATTTT
CASSQERKGQGWQPQHF
>TRBV5-4|TRBD1|TRBJ1-6
TGTGCCAGCAGCTTGGGACAGGGCTCCTATAATTCACCCCTCCACTTT
CASSLGQGSYNSPLHF
>TRBV11-2|TRBD1|TRBJ1-1
TGTGCCAGCAGCCCTAAAGGGGGCGGACTGAACACTGAAGCTTTCTTT
CASSPKGGGLNTEAFF
>TRBV28|.|TRBJ1-5
TGTGCCAGCAGTTTATGGACAGGTGACGGCAATCAGCCCCAGCATTTT
CASSLWTGDGNQPQHF
>TRBV11-2|.|TRBJ2-5
TGTGCCAGCAGCTTAGCTGCCCTAGGTAGCGCCGAGACCCAGTACTTC
CASSLAALGSAETQYF
>TRBV27|.|TRBJ2-3
TGTGCCAGCAGTGCCCCGGGATATCGCACAGATACGCAGTATTTT
CASSAPGYRTDTQYF
>TRBV5-1|.|TRBJ1-4
TGCGCCAGCAGCTCGAGCGGGGGGTCTTCTGAAAAACTGTTTTTT
CASSSSGGSSEKLFF
>TRBV6-1|.|TRBJ1-5
TGTGCCAGCAGGGGGGACACACGCAATCAGCCCCAGCATTTT
CASRGDTRNQPQHF
>TRBV6-5|.|TRBJ2-1
TGTGCCAGCAGTTACAGGCAGACAAGTTACAATGAGCAGTTCTTC
CASSYRQTSYNEQFF
>TRBV29-1|.|TRBJ2-7
TGCAGCGTTGCTGACAGACCCTACGAGCAATACTTC
CSVADRPYEQYF
>TRBV5-1|TRBD2|TRBJ2-3
TGCGCCAGCAGAAATAGCGGGGGGACAGATACGCAGTATTTT
CASRNSGGTDTQYF
>TRBV9|.|TRBJ1-2
TGTGCCAGCAGCGAACCCCGGGAGCGCCAGGTTTCAGGCTACACCTTC
CASSEPRERQVSGYTF
>TRBV4-1|TRBD2|TRBJ2-7
TGCGCCAGCAGCCAGGTAGCGGGGGGTTACGAGCAGTACTTC
CASSQVAGGYEQYF
>TRBV19|TRBD1|TRBJ1-5
TGTGCCAGTAGGCCCGGGACAGGAAGTAGCAATCAGCCCCAGCATTTT
CASRPGTGSSNQPQHF
>TRBV9|.|TRBJ1-5
TGTGCCAGCAGCGTATCCGCAGGTAGCAATCAGCCCCAGCATTTT
CASSVSAGSNQPQHF
>TRBV30|.|TRBJ1-3
TGTGCCTGGAGCGCTGACAGCTCTGGAAACACCATATATTTT
CAWSADSSGNTIYF
>TRBV28|.|TRBJ1-3
TGTGCCAGCAGCTTCAGGGCTGGAAACACCATATATTTT
CASSFRAGNTIYF
>TRBV19|.|TRBJ1-1
TGTGCCAGTAGTTTCCAGGGAATGAACACTGAAGCTTTCTTT
CASSFQGMNTEAFF
>TRBV4-1|.|TRBJ2-7
TGCGCCAGCAGCCAAGATTATTACGGGTACGAGCAGTACTTC
CASSQDYYGYEQYF
>TRBV4-2|.|TRBJ2-7
TGTGCCAGCAGCCAAGATCTTTCGTTGGGCGGGCGGGCCTACGAGCAGTACTTC
CASSQDLSLGGRAYEQYF